Listed below are T cell receptor beta chains from one sample, sequenced in a study of CD8+ T cells in alopecia areata. Some clones are missing from TCRdb's copy, which holds only in-frame ones; the method was immunoSEQ multiplex PCR. The table shows about 200,000 clones, with roughly 70% occurring only once. The sample was CD4+ T cells sorted from blood, taken around week 50, from a patient treated with tofacitinib. The source is a human donor with alopecia areata. CDR3s include the opening cysteine and the closing phenylalanine or tryptophan. The order of the fields is J gene, D gene, clone size, V gene, CDR3 protein, CDR3 DNA. A D gene is named only where the DNA matches it firmly. A row's size may be missing; if present it is once, few, many or a size class.

j_call: TRBJ2-7
d_call: TRBD1
clone_size: once
v_call: TRBV29-1
cdr3_aa: CSVVQTGGPSYEQYF
cdr3_nt: TGCAGCGTCGTACAGACAGGGGGACCCTCCTACGAGCAGTACTTC

j_call: TRBJ2-1
d_call: TRBD2
clone_size: -
v_call: TRBV18
cdr3_aa: CASSPPGLAINEQFF
cdr3_nt: TGTGCCAGCTCACCTCCGGGACTAGCAATCAATGAGCAGTTCTTC

j_call: TRBJ1-5
d_call: -
clone_size: -
v_call: TRBV2
cdr3_aa: CASSENRVRGNQPQHF
cdr3_nt: TGTGCCAGCAGTGAAAACCGGGTTCGAGGCAATCAGCCCCAGCATTTT

j_call: TRBJ1-1
d_call: -
clone_size: many
v_call: TRBV9
cdr3_aa: CASSVGGDTEAFF
cdr3_nt: TGTGCCAGCAGCGTAGGTGGGGACACTGAAGCTTTCTTT

j_call: TRBJ2-2
d_call: TRBD2
clone_size: few
v_call: TRBV2
cdr3_aa: CASSAKRGANTGELFF
cdr3_nt: TGTGCCAGCAGTGCCAAGCGGGGGGCCAACACCGGGGAGCTGTTTTTT

j_call: TRBJ1-2
d_call: -
clone_size: -
v_call: TRBV7-9
cdr3_aa: CASSLFPAGDYGYTF
cdr3_nt: TGTGCCAGCAGCTTATTCCCAGCAGGGGACTATGGCTACACCTTC

j_call: TRBJ1-2
d_call: -
clone_size: -
v_call: TRBV2
cdr3_aa: CASSDLPGPYGYTF
cdr3_nt: TGTGCCAGCAGTGACCTCCCTGGGCCCTATGGCTACACCTTC

j_call: TRBJ2-3
d_call: -
clone_size: once
v_call: TRBV29-1
cdr3_aa: CSATSTDTQYF
cdr3_nt: TGCAGCGCAACCTCCACAGATACGCAGTATTTT

j_call: TRBJ2-6
d_call: TRBD1
clone_size: -
v_call: TRBV27
cdr3_aa: CASSSQGSGANVLTF
cdr3_nt: TGTGCCAGCAGTTCACAGGGGTCTGGGGCCAACGTCCTGACTTTC

j_call: TRBJ2-3
d_call: -
clone_size: -
v_call: TRBV7-2
cdr3_aa: CASSLLSRFTDTQYF
cdr3_nt: TGTGCCAGCAGCTTATTATCACGGTTCACAGATACGCAGTATTTT

j_call: TRBJ1-6
d_call: -
clone_size: -
v_call: TRBV6-5
cdr3_aa: CASSYSWEVGSPLHF
cdr3_nt: TGTGCCAGCAGTTACTCTTGGGAAGTTGGTTCACCCCTCCACTTT

j_call: TRBJ1-2
d_call: -
clone_size: -
v_call: TRBV4-3
cdr3_aa: CASSQSPDRNYGYTF
cdr3_nt: TGCGCCAGCAGCCAAAGTCCGGACAGAAACTATGGCTACACCTTC

j_call: TRBJ2-1
d_call: -
clone_size: -
v_call: TRBV30
cdr3_aa: CAWSVHGPMQQFF
cdr3_nt: TGTGCCTGGAGTGTACACGGACCAATGCAGCAGTTCTTC

j_call: TRBJ2-4
d_call: TRBD1
clone_size: -
v_call: TRBV29-1
cdr3_aa: CSVGSGTGGNIQYF
cdr3_nt: TGCAGCGTTGGGTCCGGGACAGGGGGAAACATTCAGTACTTC

j_call: TRBJ1-6
d_call: -
clone_size: -
v_call: TRBV30
cdr3_aa: CAWSGGNSPLHF
cdr3_nt: TGTGCCTGGTCTGGTGGAAATTCACCCCTCCACTTT

j_call: TRBJ2-6
d_call: -
clone_size: few
v_call: TRBV15
cdr3_aa: CATSRAGGANVLTF
cdr3_nt: TGTGCCACCAGCAGAGCAGGGGGGGCCAACGTCCTGACTTTC